Below are 23 T cell receptor beta chains sequenced from a single sample in a study of blood T cell repertoires in COVID-19. Sequencing was performed with immunoSEQ multiplex PCR; in TCRdb, only in-frame clones are kept and a portion is missing. Here the sample spans 95,000 to 120,000 clones, roughly 70% being singletons. The material sequenced was peripheral blood. These receptor sequences come from a woman aged 40 to 49 with acute or convalescent COVID-19.

This clone was seen only a few times. CDR3 nucleotide sequence: TGTGCCAGTAGTCAGGACAGGCTCTATGGCTACACCTTC. Residues: CASSQDRLYGYTF. The V gene is TRBV19, the J gene TRBJ1-2, with 7 bases identical to TRBD1. The ends lost 5 bases at V and 4 bases at J; junction bases unmatched: 4. The CDR3 loop spans 13 amino acids. Germline V gene data show CDR1 as LNHDA and CDR2 as SQIVND (reference sequence).

This clone was recorded a few times. The J gene is TRBJ1-5, the V gene TRBV19; tentatively, D is TRBD1 (6 bases). V was shortened by 1 base and J by 4 bases, with 11 bases between the two germline ends. CDR1 and CDR2 (germline): LNHDA, SQIVND (reference sequence). This CDR3 has 15 amino acids. CDR3 coding DNA: TGTGCCAGTAGTATAGGACAGGTCGGGAATCAGCCCCAGCATTTT. It is translated as CASSIGQVGNQPQHF.

This clone was detected ten times or more. The chain carries TRBV6-6 and TRBJ2-1, with TRBD1 matching over 11 bases. The CDR3 is 15 amino acids. With 4 bases clipped from V and 8 bases from J, the junction kept 7 bases outside the gene matches. In germline, CDR1 is MNHNY, CDR2 SVGAGI (reference sequence). CDR3 protein: CASSSGTGGAHEQFF. The CDR3, as DNA: TGTGCCAGCAGTTCCGGGACAGGGGGTGCACATGAGCAGTTCTTC.

This clone was counted once. This chain connects TRBV5-1 to TRBJ2-5, with 10 bases lining up with TRBD2. This CDR3 has 14 amino acids. Germline V gene data show CDR1 as SGHRS and CDR2 as YFSETQ. V shed 0 bases and J 4 bases; nucleotides not matched to a gene: 0. CDR3 in amino acids: CASSLASGGETQYF. The DNA of the CDR3 is TGCGCCAGCAGCTTGGCTAGCGGGGGAGAGACCCAGTACTTC.

The chain uses TRBV6-5 and TRBJ2-7; 11 nucleotides match TRBD2. Germline V gene lookup returns CDR1 MNHEY and CDR2 SVGAGI. The CDR3 is 14 residues long. V dropped 2 bases and J dropped 3; count of bases not matched to a gene: 0. This CDR3 reads CASSYTSGGYEQYF. CDR3 coding DNA: TGTGCCAGCAGTTACACTAGCGGGGGCTACGAGCAGTACTTC.

This chain links TRBV3-1 (or the pseudogene TRBV3-2) with TRBJ2-5; possibly TRBD1 for D (6 bases). V was clipped by 2 bases and J by 4 bases, with 14 bases between them. The CDR3 extends over 15 amino acids. CDR1 is LGHDT and CDR2 is YNNKEL in the germline V gene (reference sequence). The CDR3 DNA reads as TGTGCCAGCAGCCAACAGGGGATGGTGCGAGAGACCCAGTACTTC. It yields the protein CASSQQGMVRETQYF.

The rearrangement links TRBV27 to TRBJ1-2; D unresolved. V dropped 0 bases and J dropped 0 bases, with 8 bases sitting between them. Germline V gives CDR1 MNHEY, CDR2 SMNVEV (reference sequence). The CDR3 is 15 residues long. CDR3 sequence (DNA): TGTGCCAGCAGTTTATCATCCGGGGCTAACTATGGCTACACCTTC. This encodes CASSLSSGANYGYTF.

The genes are TRBV6-5 and TRBJ2-3; TRBD1 matches 9 bases. There are 16 residues in the CDR3. V shed 3 bases, J shed 3 bases, and the junction held 7 bases outside the gene matches. The germline V gene has CDR1 MNHEY and CDR2 SVGAGI. The CDR3 region has the DNA TGTGCCAGCAGTTATCTCGGGACAGGGTATACAGATACGCAGTATTTT. It yields the protein CASSYLGTGYTDTQYF.

The rearrangement uses TRBV24-1 and TRBJ2-3, with 10 bases identical to TRBD2. The junction had 2 bases not matched to a gene; V was cut back by 4 bases and J by 5 bases. The V gene's germline CDR1 is KGHDR and CDR2 SFDVKD. The CDR3 is 14 amino acids. The chain's CDR3 is CATSEVAGGDTQYF. In DNA form, the CDR3 reads TGTGCCACCAGTGAGGTAGCGGGGGGAGATACGCAGTATTTT.

The chain has TRBV19 and TRBJ1-5, with D uncertain. The CDR3 extends over 14 amino acids. In germline, CDR1 is LNHDA, CDR2 SQIVND (reference sequence). Trimming took off 6 bases at V and 6 bases at J, with 15 bases between the two ends. The CDR3 bases are TGTGCCAGTAGGAGCTCAGGATTCGGTCAGCCCCAGCATTTT. Translating gives CASRSSGFGQPQHF.

The CDR3 protein is CASSSAGGLYEQYF. In DNA form, the CDR3 reads TGTGCCAGCAGCTCGGCGGGGGGGCTCTACGAGCAGTACTTC. V usage is TRBV7-2 and J usage is TRBJ2-7; TRBD2 matches 9 bases. This CDR3 is 14 amino acids long. The J segment lost 3 bases and the V segment lost 4 bases, leaving 4 bases of the junction unmatched. Germline loops: CDR1 SGHTA, CDR2 FQGNSA.

The rearrangement uses TRBV11-2 and TRBJ1-4; D might be TRBD1 (6 bases). Trimming took off 4 bases at V and 0 bases at J, with 12 bases between the two ends. Germline CDR1 and CDR2: SGHAT and FQNNGV. The CDR3 totals 16 residues. This CDR3 is CASSSWTAPTNEKLFF. Written as DNA, the CDR3 is TGTGCCAGCAGCTCCTGGACAGCCCCAACTAATGAAAAACTGTTTTTT.

V is TRBV5-1 and J is TRBJ2-2; TRBD2 is a possible D gene (7 bases). The CDR3 is made up of 15 amino acids. Trimming took off 3 bases at V and 3 bases at J, with 12 bases between the two ends. CDR1 and CDR2 from the germline V gene are SGHRS and YFSETQ. CDR3 in amino acids: CASSSSGGYTGELFF. The CDR3 nucleotides read TGCGCCAGCAGCTCTTCGGGGGGCTACACCGGGGAGCTGTTTTTT.

This clone was found a few times. The rearrangement links TRBV28 to TRBJ2-1; 10 bases are shared with TRBD2. The V segment lost 6 bases and the J segment 3 bases; nucleotides outside the gene matches: 2. CDR3 length: 14 residues. CDR1 is MDHEN, CDR2 SYDVKM, per germline. DNA of the CDR3: TGTGCCAGCAGCGCTAGCGGGGGCTACAATGAGCAGTTCTTC. This sequence encodes CASSASGGYNEQFF.

This rearrangement joins TRBV12-3 or TRBV12-4 to TRBJ2-7; possible D gene TRBD2, 6 bases. This CDR3 spans 13 amino acids. Trimming stripped 6 bases from V and 4 bases from J, with 13 bases between. The CDR3 reads CASRLSGVYEQYF. Written as DNA, the CDR3 is TGTGCCAGCAGGCTCTCGGGGGTTTACGAGCAGTACTTC.

This clone has a single count. The chain couples TRBV4-1 to TRBJ1-1; D is ambiguous. Germline V gene data show CDR1 as MGHRA and CDR2 as YSYEKL. This CDR3 region has 12 residues. V dropped 5 bases and J dropped 2 bases, with 6 bases sitting between them. The chain's CDR3 is CASSSNNTEAFF. In DNA form, the CDR3 reads TGCGCCAGCAGCTCAAATAACACTGAAGCTTTCTTT.

V usage is TRBV19 and J usage is TRBJ2-1, with 8 bases lining up with TRBD2. Trimming at V came to 0 bases and at J to 10 bases, leaving 5 bases not matched to a gene. The CDR3 contains 14 residues. CDR1 LNHDA and CDR2 SQIVND come from the germline V gene (reference sequence). The CDR3 spells CASSIEDGGGEQFF. The CDR3 DNA follows: TGTGCCAGTAGTATAGAGGACGGGGGGGGCGAGCAGTTCTTC.

The V gene is TRBV5-6, the J gene TRBJ1-1; possible D gene TRBD1, 6 bases. The CDR3 consists of 13 residues. The V end lost 0 bases, the J end lost 8 bases, and 11 bases lay between the germline ends. Germline V gene lookup returns CDR1 SGHDT and CDR2 YYEEEE. CDR3 protein: CASSLGFGGEAFF. CDR3 bases: TGTGCCAGCAGCTTGGGCTTTGGGGGCGAAGCTTTCTTT.

The V gene is TRBV6-5, the J gene TRBJ1-6; TRBD1 matches 7 bases. The CDR3 runs 15 residues. Germline values: CDR1 MNHEY, CDR2 SVGAGI. V gave up 2 bases and J gave up 8 bases; unmatched junction bases: 6. The CDR3 DNA reads TGTGCCAGCAGTTACACAGGGGTGGGTTATTCACCCCTCCACTTT. Translation gives CASSYTGVGYSPLHF.

The chain has TRBV18 and TRBJ1-1, with D possibly matching TRBD1 (6 bases). V gave up 3 bases and J gave up 5 bases, with 16 bases separating them. The CDR3 is 15 residues long. The V gene's germline CDR1 is KGHSH and CDR2 LQKENI. The CDR3 sequence: CASSPSRQVLTEAFF. The CDR3 DNA sequence: TGTGCCAGCTCACCTTCCCGACAGGTTTTGACTGAAGCTTTCTTT.

This clone appeared once. This CDR3 reads CASSIVGGGTPLDGYGYTF. The CDR3 DNA is TGTGCCAGTAGTATCGTCGGGGGGGGGACACCACTCGATGGCTATGGCTACACCTTC. The chain carries TRBV19 and TRBJ1-2, with a possible D match to TRBD1 (6 bases). The CDR3 sequence is 19 residues long. CDR1 and CDR2 from the germline V gene are LNHDA and SQIVND (reference sequence). V dropped 3 bases and J dropped 4 bases, with 27 bases sitting between them.

In DNA form, the CDR3 reads TGTGCCAGTACGACAGGGGCATATGAAAAACTGTTTTTT. Encoded protein: CASTTGAYEKLFF. The chain has TRBV19 and TRBJ1-4, with 8 nucleotides matching TRBD1. CDR3 length: 13 amino acids. The J segment lost 6 bases and the V segment lost 7 bases, leaving 4 bases of the junction unmatched. Germline CDR1 is LNHDA and CDR2 is SQIVND (reference sequence).

The CDR3 loop is CASSFPGTGSYEQYF. The CDR3 DNA reads as TGTGCCAGCAGTTTTCCCGGGACAGGGTCCTACGAGCAGTACTTC. The chain couples TRBV28 to TRBJ2-7, with 9 bases matching TRBD1. Germline V gives CDR1 MDHEN, CDR2 SYDVKM. This CDR3 comprises 15 residues. Losses at the gene ends were 3 bases for V and 1 base for J; bases not matched to a gene: 4.